The 6 T cell receptor beta chains below all came from one sample that was sequenced in a study of radiation and T cells in renal cell carcinoma. Assay used: immunoSEQ multiplex PCR; TCRdb lists only in-frame clones, some missing. The profile shows roughly 80,000 clones, approximately 86% of them singletons. As to time point: blood 2 weeks post-SBRT. The sample's treatment: 15 Gy SBRT to primary tumor, nephrectomy 4 weeks later. Sequenced material: blood, taken from a patient whose treatment included radiotherapy and nephrectomy. The receptors were gathered from a woman between 45 and 60 years old with renal cell carcinoma.

This clone appeared a single time. This sequence joins TRBV4-3 and TRBJ1-1, with D maybe TRBD1 (5 bases). Germline V gene lookup returns CDR1 LGHNA and CDR2 YSLEER. V was cut by 0 bases and J by 7 bases, with 15 bases left in between. The CDR3 has 15 amino acids. The CDR3, as DNA: TGCGCCAGCAGCCAAGATGGGGACGGGCTGGGTGAAGCTTTCTTT. The encoded protein is CASSQDGDGLGEAFF.

The rearrangement joins TRBV21-1 to TRBJ1-5; the D segment call TRBD1 is taken from the table without a DNA check. TRBV21-1 corresponds to a pseudogene. The CDR3 totals 15 residues. The CDR3 reads CASSMETGGNQPQHF. In nucleotides, the CDR3 is TGTGCCAGCAGCATGGAGACAGGGGGCAATCAGCCCCAGCATTTT.

CDR3 nucleotide sequence: TGTGCCAGCAGCAAAAGTAGCTGGGACGAGCAGTACTTC. This codes for CASSKSSWDEQYF. The V call is TRBV7-8, the J call TRBJ2-7; no clear D gene. Deletions cut 5 bases from V and 5 bases from J, with 13 bases between. Germline loops: CDR1 SGHVS, CDR2 FQNEAQ. This CDR3 spans 13 amino acids.

The chain recombines TRBV7-7 with TRBJ1-4; D might be TRBD1 (5 bases). V gave up 5 bases and J gave up 8 bases, with 12 bases separating them. Per the germline V gene, CDR1 is SSHAT and CDR2 is FNYEAQ (reference sequence). The CDR3 runs 13 residues. The CDR3 nucleotides are TGTGCCAGCAGCCCAGGGATTGGCGAAAAACTGTTTTTT. Translating gives CASSPGIGEKLFF.

J is TRBJ1-2 and V is TRBV2; 7 bases fit TRBD1. Germline V gene lookup returns CDR1 SNHLY and CDR2 FYNNEI. V shed 6 bases, J shed 3 bases, and the junction held 7 bases outside the gene matches. This CDR3 has 14 amino acids. CDR3 DNA: TGTGCCAGCAGGGTCAGGGGGACGGACTATGGCTACACCTTC. Its protein product is CASRVRGTDYGYTF.

The rearrangement uses TRBV19 and TRBJ2-7; D might be TRBD2 (6 bases). The germline gives CDR1 LNHDA, CDR2 SQIVND (reference sequence). Trimming left V 4 bases short and J 1 base short, with 11 bases between. The CDR3 totals 14 residues. CDR3 DNA sequence: TGTGCCAGTAGTAGGCGGGACGGATCCTACGAGCAGTACTTC. Its protein product is CASSRRDGSYEQYF.